A selection of T cell receptor beta chains follows, all from one sample in a study of Graves' ophthalmopathy and Graves' hyperthyroidism. TCRdb independently ran MiXCR on the multiplex PCR reads; one entry per CDR3 protein. The sample comprises around 660,000 distinct CDR3 sequences, 35% to 50% of which are singletons, and around 3% rests with the top ten. The sequencing sample was made of peripheral blood. The source of these receptors is an adult man with Graves' ophthalmopathy. Each CDR3 is given with its conserved first and last residue. The order of the fields is J gene, D gene, V gene, clone size, CDR3 DNA, CDR3 protein. The D gene is left open where the match is weak. The size entry is marked missing in some rows and otherwise reads once, few, many or a size class.

TRBJ1-1 | TRBD1 | TRBV7-9 | many | TGTGCCAGCATCACAGGGGGGGTTGGGGTGACTGAAGCTTTCTTT | CASITGGVGVTEAFF
TRBJ2-5 | TRBD2 | TRBV7-9 | many | TGTGCCAGCAGCGGACGGACTAGCGGAGGGGAGACCCAGTACTTC | CASSGRTSGGETQYF
TRBJ2-2 | - | TRBV7-9 | - | TGCGCCAGCAGCCAAGGCTTGGGAGGGGAGCTGTTTTTT | CASSQGLGGELFF
TRBJ2-2 | TRBD1 | TRBV5-5 | few | TGTGCCAGCAGCTTGGGGACAGGGGAAGGCGGGGAGCTGTTTTTT | CASSLGTGEGGELFF
TRBJ1-5 | - | TRBV5-1 | many | TGCGCCAGCAGCAAGGGGAGCAATCAGCCCCAGCATTTT | CASSKGSNQPQHF
TRBJ1-1 | TRBD1 | TRBV4-3 | many | TGCGCCAGCAGCCCCCAACAGGGGACTGAAGCTTTCTTT | CASSPQQGTEAFF
TRBJ2-5 | - | TRBV5-4 | few | TGTGCCAGCAGCTTCAAAGGGGTTGAGACCCAGTACTTC | CASSFKGVETQYF
TRBJ1-1 | TRBD1 | TRBV25-1 | - | TGTGCCAGCAGTGAGGAGGGGACAGGGAGGACTTTCTTT | CASSEEGTGRTFF
TRBJ1-5 | - | TRBV6-4 | many | TGTGCCAGCAGTGATACGGAAGGAAATCAGCCCCAGCATTTT | CASSDTEGNQPQHF
TRBJ1-6 | TRBD1 | TRBV12-3/TRBV12-4 | few | TGTGCCAGCAGTTTACACAGGGGAATTTCACCCCTCCACTTT | CASSLHRGISPLHF
TRBJ2-2 | TRBD2 | TRBV24-1 | - | TGTGCCACCAGTGATCCCGGGACTAGCGGGATGACCGGGGAGCTGTTTTTT | CATSDPGTSGMTGELFF
TRBJ2-2 | - | TRBV25-1 | - | TGTGCCAGCAACCAGGGCGGGGAGCTGTTTTTT | CASNQGGELFF
TRBJ1-5 | TRBD1 | TRBV19 | many | TGTGCCAGCAGAGGACAGGGTGGAGCTCAGCCCCAGCATTTT | CASRGQGGAQPQHF
TRBJ1-1 | TRBD1 | TRBV12-3/TRBV12-4 | - | TGTGCCAGCAGTTTCCTTGGACAGGGCGACACTGAAGCTTTCTTT | CASSFLGQGDTEAFF
TRBJ2-1 | - | TRBV24-1 | - | TGTGCCACCAGTGATCTGGCCGGCAGCTCCTACAATGAGCAGTTCTTC | CATSDLAGSSYNEQFF
TRBJ1-2 | TRBD1 | TRBV7-9 | many | TGTGCCAGCAGCGAAGGGACAGGGGGCAGTAACTATGGCTACACCTTC | CASSEGTGGSNYGYTF
TRBJ1-2 | - | TRBV5-1 | many | TGCGCCAGCAGCGGGGAGAGTTGGGGCTACACCTTC | CASSGESWGYTF
TRBJ2-7 | - | TRBV5-1 | - | TGCGCCAGCAATAAGGGGGGACTCCAGGAAACGTCCTACGAGCAGTACTTC | CASNKGGLQETSYEQYF
TRBJ1-5 | TRBD1 | TRBV11-2 | - | TGTGCCAGCAGCCAACAGGACAGGGTAGGAGGCAATCAGCCCCAGCATTTT | CASSQQDRVGGNQPQHF
TRBJ2-5 | TRBD1 | TRBV29-1 | - | TGCAGCGTTGGGGGACAGGGGGAGACCCAGTACTTC | CSVGGQGETQYF
TRBJ2-5 | TRBD2 | TRBV2 | few | TGTGCCAGCAGTCAGTCCCTAGCGGGGGGGCGATCACAAGAGACCCAGTACTTC | CASSQSLAGGRSQETQYF
TRBJ1-1 | - | TRBV7-8 | - | TGTGCCAGCAGCTTAATTAATGAGGGTGTGAACACTGAAGCTTTCTTT | CASSLINEGVNTEAFF
TRBJ1-2 | - | TRBV19 | many | TGTGCCAGTAGTCTGGGACAACTTAACTATGGCTACACCTTC | CASSLGQLNYGYTF
TRBJ1-1 | TRBD1 | TRBV5-1 | - | TGCGCCAGCAGCCTCAGCTTAACAGGGGCCGGGACTGAAGCTTTCTTT | CASSLSLTGAGTEAFF
TRBJ2-7 | - | TRBV2 | - | TGTGCCAGCAGCAATCCTTACGACAGGTACCCATCGGAGCAGTACTTC | CASSNPYDRYPSEQYF
TRBJ2-5 | - | TRBV5-1 | - | - | CASSIYLCSATETSGVETQYF
TRBJ1-2 | - | TRBV2 | many | TGTGCCAGCACCCTTACGACGGACGTCTATGGCTACACCTTC | CASTLTTDVYGYTF
TRBJ1-5 | - | TRBV6-5 | many | TGTGCCAGCAGTTACTCCTGGCAGGGAAATCAGCCCCAGCATTTT | CASSYSWQGNQPQHF
TRBJ1-1 | TRBD1 | TRBV10-3 | many | TGTGCCATCAGTAGGACAGGGGAGGAGACTGAAGCTTTCTTT | CAISRTGEETEAFF
TRBJ1-2 | - | TRBV6-1 | - | TGTGCCAGCAGTAGGACAGAGCCTTATGGCTACACCTTC | CASSRTEPYGYTF
TRBJ1-6 | TRBD1 | TRBV9 | - | TGTGCCAGCAGCCAAGTGGCGGGACAGGGGGGATCACCCCCCCACTTT | CASSQVAGQGGSPPHF
TRBJ1-1 | - | TRBV7-3 | many | TGTGCCAGCAGCTTAAAGGACAGCACTGAAGCTTTCTTT | CASSLKDSTEAFF
TRBJ1-4 | TRBD1 | TRBV20-1 | - | TGCAGTGCTAGGTCCGGACAGGGAGGTGAAAAACTGTTTTTT | CSARSGQGGEKLFF
TRBJ1-5 | TRBD1 | TRBV2 | - | TGTGCCAGCACCCCGGGACAGGGAGGGCAGCCCCAGCATTTT | CASTPGQGGQPQHF
TRBJ2-1 | - | TRBV20-1 | - | TGCAGTGCTAGCTCTAGCAGATACAATGAGCAGTTCTTC | CSASSSRYNEQFF
TRBJ1-1 | - | TRBV10-3 | many | TGTGCCATCAGTGTAAATGAGAACACTGAAGCTTTCTTT | CAISVNENTEAFF
TRBJ1-4 | - | TRBV4-2 | many | TGCGCCAGCAGCCAAGATCGGGAGGAAAAACTGTTTTTT | CASSQDREEKLFF
TRBJ1-2 | - | TRBV5-5 | - | TGCGCCAGCAGCTCCTTAGCGGGAGGGGCTAACTATGGCTACACCTTC | CASSSLAGGANYGYTF
TRBJ2-7 | TRBD1 | TRBV6-5 | many | TGTGCCAGTAGGACAGGGGCACACGAGCAGTACTTC | CASRTGAHEQYF
TRBJ1-3 | - | TRBV7-2 | many | TGTGCCAGCAGCTTAACCTCAGGGTTAGGAAACACCATATATTTT | CASSLTSGLGNTIYF
TRBJ1-5 | TRBD1 | TRBV5-1 | - | TGCGCCAGCAGCCCGACAGGGACCAATCAGCCCCAGCATTTT | CASSPTGTNQPQHF
TRBJ2-7 | TRBD2 | TRBV7-2 | many | TGTGCCAGCAGCCTCTGGACTAGCGGGACCTTTGACGAGCAGTACTTC | CASSLWTSGTFDEQYF
TRBJ2-7 | TRBD2 | TRBV7-6 | few | TGTGCTAGTTCTACTACGGGGGGGGCTTACGAGCAGTACTTC | CASSTTGGAYEQYF
TRBJ1-4 | TRBD1 | TRBV5-1 | many | TGCGCCAGCAGCAAGACGGGACAGGGGGCGCGGGAAAAACTGTTTTTT | CASSKTGQGAREKLFF
TRBJ2-7 | TRBD2 | TRBV27 | - | TGTGCCAGCTACTCCGGGACTAGCGGAACCTACGAGCAGTACTTC | CASYSGTSGTYEQYF
TRBJ1-1 | - | TRBV29-1 | many | TGCAGCGTTGAGGGACACCTCATGAACACTGAAGCTTTCTTT | CSVEGHLMNTEAFF
TRBJ1-2 | - | TRBV10-3 | few | TGTGCCAGCAGTCGGGAAGAAGGGGGCTATGGCTACACCTTC | CASSREEGGYGYTF
TRBJ2-2 | - | TRBV18 | - | TGTGCCAGCTCACCGGATGCCCGGGACGGAAGGGATCTGTTTTTT | CASSPDARDGRDLFF
TRBJ1-5 | - | TRBV10-3 | - | TGTGCCATCAGTTACAACCGGGAGAATCAGCCCCAGCATTTT | CAISYNRENQPQHF
TRBJ2-5 | TRBD1 | TRBV20-1 | many | TGCAGTGCTATTACAGGGGGAATGGAGACCCAGTACTTC | CSAITGGMETQYF
TRBJ1-4 | - | TRBV5-1 | few | TGCGCCAGCAGCTTGGGGGCCGAGGAAAAACTGTTTTTT | CASSLGAEEKLFF
TRBJ2-7 | - | TRBV11-2 | - | TGTGCCAGCAGCTTCCGGTCTATTTACGAGCAGTACTTC | CASSFRSIYEQYF
TRBJ1-1 | TRBD1 | TRBV2 | - | TGTGCCAGCAGAGGACAGGGAACTACTGAGGCTTTCTTT | CASRGQGTTEAFF
TRBJ1-6 | - | TRBV10-3 | - | TGTGCCATCAGTGAACAACGGACGGGGCAGGGTTCACCCCTCCACTTT | CAISEQRTGQGSPLHF
TRBJ1-1 | - | TRBV7-2 | few | TGTGCCAGCAGCTCCGAAGGGTGGAAAGTTGACACTGAAGCTTTCTTT | CASSSEGWKVDTEAFF
TRBJ2-5 | - | TRBV5-1 | many | TGCGCCAGCAGCTTGGTGCCGGACAGTCAAGAGACCCAGTACTTC | CASSLVPDSQETQYF
TRBJ1-6 | - | TRBV4-3 | - | TGCGCCAGCAGCCAAGATGGCAGTTGGAATTCACCCCTCCACTTT | CASSQDGSWNSPLHF
TRBJ1-2 | - | TRBV14 | many | TGTGCCAGCAGCCAAGACCTTAGTAGCGGCTACACCTTC | CASSQDLSSGYTF
TRBJ2-7 | TRBD1 | TRBV11-1 | many | TGTGCCAGCAGGGTCGGACAGGGGTCCTACGAGCAGTACTTC | CASRVGQGSYEQYF